The next 11 T cell receptor beta chains were all read from a single sample in a study of tissue T cells after allogeneic stem cell transplantation. This table comes from immunoSEQ multiplex PCR, and its TCRdb copy is limited to in-frame clones, with some not included. This table holds tens of thousands of clones, roughly 87% found once. The sample here was blood, taken before transplantation. Receptors originate from a woman aged 18 to 50 who later had graft-versus-host disease after an allogeneic stem cell transplant.

The chain combines TRBV4-2 with TRBJ2-7, with 9 bases aligning to TRBD2. The CDR3 contains 16 residues. The germline CDR1 and CDR2 sequences are LGHNA and YNFKEQ. V dropped 1 base and J dropped 1; count of bases not matched to a gene: 5. The CDR3 DNA reads TGTGCCAGCAGCCAAGGCCCAGCGGGGGGTTCCTACGAGCAGTACTTC. Its translation is CASSQGPAGGSYEQYF.

This rearrangement joins TRBV27 to TRBJ2-2; tentative D call: TRBD1 (6 bases). V was trimmed by 6 bases and J by 1 base, leaving 6 bases between them. The germline V gene encodes CDR1 MNHEY and CDR2 SMNVEV (reference sequence). The CDR3 consists of 13 residues. For the CDR3, the DNA is TGTGCCAGCAGGACAGGGAACACCGGGGAGCTGTTTTTT. This sequence encodes CASRTGNTGELFF.

V gene TRBV10-1 combines with J gene TRBJ2-2; no reliable D call. V lost 2 bases and J 5 bases, leaving 9 bases between the germline ends. The germline V gene has CDR1 WNHNN and CDR2 SYGVQD (reference sequence). The CDR3 extends over 14 amino acids. This CDR3 reads CASSEVTSTGELFF. The CDR3 DNA reads TGCGCCAGCAGTGAGGTTACAAGTACCGGGGAGCTGTTTTTT.

The gene calls are TRBV7-8 and TRBJ1-1; no reliable D call. The CDR3 runs 11 residues. Looked up from germline, CDR1 is SGHVS and CDR2 is FQNEAQ. V lost 10 bases and J 3 bases, leaving 9 bases between the germline ends. The CDR3 DNA is TGTGCCACCCATTCGGACACTGAAGCTTTCTTT. Amino acid sequence: CATHSDTEAFF.

This sequence joins TRBV18 and TRBJ1-2, with D uncertain. Germline loops: CDR1 KGHSH, CDR2 LQKENI. CDR3 length: 19 amino acids. Trimming pared 0 bases from V and 0 bases from J, leaving 20 bases between. The CDR3 reads CASSPPGLSSTSANYGYTF. The CDR3 bases are TGTGCCAGCTCACCACCTGGGTTGAGTTCGACCTCAGCTAACTATGGCTACACCTTC.

The rearrangement joins TRBV19 to TRBJ2-6, with D possibly TRBD1 on 6 matching bases. Per the germline V gene, CDR1 is LNHDA and CDR2 is SQIVND (reference sequence). CDR3 length: 15 residues. The V gene lost 10 bases and the J gene lost 2 bases, with 15 bases spanning the gap. The CDR3 DNA follows: TGTGCCACTGGACAGCTGGGGGCTGGGGCCAACGTCCTGACTTTC. Translated, it gives CATGQLGAGANVLTF.

This clone has more than one count but fewer than ten. The chain uses TRBV27 and TRBJ2-7; no definite D call. This CDR3 has 13 residues. V gave up 3 bases and J gave up 3 bases, with 9 bases separating them. CDR1 is MNHEY and CDR2 is SMNVEV in the germline V gene (reference sequence). As DNA, the CDR3 is TGTGCCAGCAGTTTCAACGGAGTCTACGAGCAGTACTTC. Its translation: CASSFNGVYEQYF.

The rearrangement joins TRBV5-1 to TRBJ1-4, with 7 nucleotides matching TRBD1. The V gene end was trimmed by 3 bases and the J gene end by 8 bases; junction bases not matched to a gene: 10. Germline CDR1 reads SGHRS; CDR2 reads YFSETQ. The CDR3 runs to 15 residues. The CDR3 nucleotides are TGCGCCAGCAGCTGGGACAGCAGAATTCGAGAAAAACTGTTTTTT. Translating it yields CASSWDSRIREKLFF.

The genes are TRBV28 and TRBJ2-2; 7 bases map to TRBD2. CDR3 length: 18 amino acids. V lost 5 bases, J lost 6 bases, and 18 bases stayed unmatched. The germline V gene has CDR1 MDHEN and CDR2 SYDVKM. In nucleotides, the CDR3 is TGTGCCAGCAGTCTCCGAACGTCTAGCGGTCCCCCGGCCGGGGAGCTGTTTTTT. Translating it yields CASSLRTSSGPPAGELFF.

This rearrangement joins TRBV6-5 to TRBJ1-1; possibly TRBD1 for D (6 bases). This CDR3 comprises 15 residues. Germline V CDR1 and CDR2: MNHEY, SVGAGI. V lost 7 bases to trimming and J lost 0 bases, with 15 bases between them. The CDR3 bases are TGTGCCAGCATGCAGGGGCAAGGGGTGAACACTGAAGCTTTCTTT. Encoded protein: CASMQGQGVNTEAFF.

This clone was recorded only once. V and J are TRBV28 and TRBJ1-1; D uncertain. Trimming stripped 6 bases from V and 3 bases from J, with 17 bases between. The length of the CDR3 is 15 residues. Germline V gene lookup returns CDR1 MDHEN and CDR2 SYDVKM. CDR3: CASSPNPPVYTEAFF. As DNA, the CDR3 is TGTGCCAGCAGCCCAAACCCCCCAGTTTACACTGAAGCTTTCTTT.